What follows are 7 T cell receptor beta chains derived from one specimen sequenced in a study of T cells in Graves' hyperthyroidism and ophthalmopathy. Template material for amplifying TCR beta CDR3 regions consisted of RNA transcripts. TCR CDR3 underwent first-round RT-PCR with the HTBI primer set. Using its own MiXCR run on the multiplex PCR reads, TCRdb lists one record per CDR3 protein. The sample records some 600,000 distinct CDR3 sequences, approximately 15% being singletons. Source material: blood. The receptors were sampled from a woman aged 30 to 39 with Graves' hyperthyroidism that later progressed to Graves' ophthalmopathy.

The chain employs TRBV3-1 and TRBJ2-7, with D hard to call. The CDR3 sequence is 14 residues long. CDR1 and CDR2 (germline): LGHDT, YNNKEL (reference sequence). V lost 0 bases and J 3 bases, leaving 9 bases between the germline ends. CDR3 in amino acids: CASSQEYRLYEQYF. Written as DNA, the CDR3 is TGTGCCAGCAGCCAAGAATACAGACTCTACGAGCAGTACTTC.

The chain recombines TRBV7-9 with TRBJ1-4; TRBD1 is a possible D gene (6 bases). CDR3 length: 15 amino acids. Germline V gene lookup returns CDR1 SEHNR and CDR2 FQNEAQ (reference sequence). Trimming stripped 5 bases from V and 7 bases from J, with 17 bases between. The CDR3 loop is CASSPTVQGREKLFF. In nucleotides, the CDR3 is TGTGCCAGCAGCCCAACCGTCCAGGGGCGTGAAAAACTGTTTTTT.

This clonotype has a count of ten or more. The chain recombines TRBV3-1 with TRBJ1-2, with a weak D call TRBD1 (6 bases). V lost 1 base, J lost 8 bases, and 11 bases lay in between. The CDR3 extends over 13 amino acids. Looked up from germline, CDR1 is LGHDT and CDR2 is YNNKEL (reference sequence). For the CDR3, the DNA is TGTGCCAGCAGCCAAGTCAGGGGTGGAGGCTACACCTTC. This encodes CASSQVRGGGYTF.

This clonotype was counted at least ten times. This rearrangement joins TRBV24-1 to TRBJ2-5; 13 bases are shared with TRBD2. Germline CDR1 is KGHDR and CDR2 is SFDVKD. The V segment lost 3 bases and the J segment 7 bases; nucleotides outside the gene matches: 7. The CDR3 totals 16 residues. The CDR3, as DNA: TGTGCCACCAGTGATCATGGACTAGCGGGAGTGGGGACCCAGTACTTC. It specifies CATSDHGLAGVGTQYF.

This clonotype has ten or more counts. The chain carries TRBV19 and TRBJ2-3; 8 nucleotides align to TRBD2. Germline values: CDR1 LNHDA, CDR2 SQIVND (reference sequence). V dropped 2 bases and J dropped 1; count of bases not matched to a gene: 8. CDR3 length: 17 residues. The CDR3 DNA reads as TGTGCCAGTAGTATAAGGTCAGGAGCGGGGGGCACAGATACGCAGTATTTT. Protein: CASSIRSGAGGTDTQYF.

This clonotype was counted at least ten times. The V gene is TRBV19, the J gene TRBJ2-7, with TRBD2 matching over 11 bases. The CDR3 sequence is 17 residues long. Germline loops: CDR1 LNHDA, CDR2 SQIVND (reference sequence). V shed 2 bases and J 2 bases; nucleotides not matched to a gene: 8. The DNA of the CDR3 is TGTGCCAGTAGTATAAGCGGACTAGCGGGCCAAACCTACGAGCAGTACTTC. Translation: CASSISGLAGQTYEQYF.

The table lists this clonotype with many counts. J is TRBJ2-7 and V is TRBV10-2, with 7 bases aligning to TRBD1. The CDR3 has 12 amino acids. Germline V CDR1 and CDR2: WSHSY, SAAADI. The junction had 5 bases not matched to a gene; V was cut back by 11 bases and J by 1 base. CDR3 region: CAVGTDSYEQYF. The CDR3 nucleotides are TGCGCCGTCGGGACAGATTCCTACGAGCAGTACTTC.